This is a list of T cell receptor beta chains from one sample in a study of T cell responses to AZD1222 COVID-19 vaccine. The method was immunoSEQ multiplex PCR; TCRdb's version includes in-frame clones alone and lacks a portion of them. The profile covers approximately 100,000 clones, with approximately 90% appearing a single time and 4% to 5.5% taken by the ten largest. Sequencing was performed on peripheral blood, taken on day 0 of AZD1222 vaccination. The receptors stem from an adult in good health. The CDR3 runs from the conserved cysteine through the conserved F or W. The order of the fields is D gene, CDR3 length, V gene, clone size, J gene, CDR3 DNA, CDR3 protein. A D gene is named only where the DNA matches it firmly. Size values are once, few and many counts, or a class for expanded clones, and some rows have none.

>NA|12|TRBV27|NA|TRBJ2-1
TGTGCCAGCGCTTGGAGGGAGAATGAGCAGTTCTTC
CASAWRENEQFF
>NA|14|TRBV7-2|NA|TRBJ1-3
TGTGCCAGCAGCGAATACCATCGCGGAAACACCATATATTTT
CASSEYHRGNTIYF
>NA|14|TRBV27|NA|TRBJ1-1
TGTGCCAGCAGCCCAAGACAGCGAAACACTGAAGCTTTCTTT
CASSPRQRNTEAFF
>TRBD1|17|TRBV7-8|NA|TRBJ2-2
TGTGCCAGCAGCTTCTACAGGGGCCCCTCGAACACCGGGGAGCTGTTTTTT
CASSFYRGPSNTGELFF
>TRBD1|13|TRBV29-1|NA|TRBJ1-2
TGCAGCGTTAGTAGAACAGGGGTAGAGGGCTACACCTTC
CSVSRTGVEGYTF
>NA|15|TRBV7-2|once|TRBJ1-5
TGTGCCAGCAGCACCTCGGACAGCTCTTATCAGCCCCAGCATTTT
CASSTSDSSYQPQHF
>TRBD1|18|TRBV7-3|NA|TRBJ2-2
TGTGCCAGCAGCTTATTGGCCCCGGACAGGGTCAACACCGGGGAGCTGTTTTTT
CASSLLAPDRVNTGELFF
>NA|15|TRBV15|NA|TRBJ2-1
TGTGCCACCAGCAGGAGAGGGGGTGCCTACAATGAGCAGTTCTTC
CATSRRGGAYNEQFF
>NA|14|TRBV7-9|NA|TRBJ2-7
TGTGCCAGCAGGAGGACAGTGGGGAACTACGAGCAGTACTTC
CASRRTVGNYEQYF
>NA|15|TRBV5-4|NA|TRBJ1-2
TGTGCCAGCAGCCCCCTTGCACCGGGTTTGGATGGCTACACCTTC
CASSPLAPGLDGYTF
>NA|12|TRBV18|NA|TRBJ1-2
TGTGCCAGCTCACAGCGGGGGGGATTGATAACCTTC
CASSQRGGLITF
>TRBD2|16|TRBV3-1/TRBV3-2|NA|TRBJ2-3
TGTGCCAGCAGAGCCGTGCAGACTAGCAGGACAGATACGCAGTATTTT
CASRAVQTSRTDTQYF